This is a list of T cell receptor beta chains from one sample in a study of memory CD4+ T cells and cytomegalovirus serostatus. Repertoires were generated with immunoSEQ multiplex PCR, while TCRdb's copy carries only in-frame clones and drops some. In the table there are 60,000 to 70,000 clones, about 78% of which are singletons. The sequenced material came from memory CD4+ T cells from blood. These receptors were collected from an adult in good health and CMV-seronegative. Some clones in this sample may be carry-over from other donors' samples. Both conserved end residues are part of each CDR3. A D gene is named only where the DNA matches it firmly. The size of a clone is reported for some rows only, either as once, few or many, or as a class for expanded clones.

d_gene: NA
j_gene: TRBJ2-3
abundance: NA
v_gene: TRBV15
CDR3aa: CATNGYDSFSDTQYF
CDR3nt: TGTGCCACCAATGGCTATGATAGTTTTTCAGATACGCAGTATTTT

d_gene: NA
j_gene: TRBJ2-5
abundance: once
v_gene: TRBV29-1
CDR3aa: CSVGSDYQETQYF
CDR3nt: TGCAGCGTTGGTTCGGACTACCAAGAGACCCAGTACTTC

d_gene: NA
j_gene: TRBJ1-1
abundance: NA
v_gene: TRBV5-4
CDR3aa: CASSLGRRNVATEAFF
CDR3nt: TGTGCCAGCAGCTTGGGTCGCAGGAACGTCGCCACTGAAGCTTTCTTT

d_gene: TRBD1
j_gene: TRBJ1-1
abundance: NA
v_gene: TRBV19
CDR3aa: CASSRVDRESTEAFF
CDR3nt: TGTGCCAGTAGTCGGGTGGACAGGGAAAGCACTGAAGCTTTCTTT

d_gene: NA
j_gene: TRBJ1-2
abundance: NA
v_gene: TRBV4-1
CDR3aa: CASSWERVTRGERYGYTF
CDR3nt: TGCGCCAGCAGCTGGGAACGCGTGACGAGGGGGGAACGCTATGGCTACACCTTC

d_gene: TRBD1
j_gene: TRBJ1-2
abundance: NA
v_gene: TRBV7-2
CDR3aa: CASSLTGDGYTF
CDR3nt: TGTGCCAGCAGCTTAACAGGGGATGGCTACACCTTC

d_gene: NA
j_gene: TRBJ2-2
abundance: NA
v_gene: TRBV20-1
CDR3aa: CSAQRSGELFF
CDR3nt: TGCAGTGCCCAAAGATCCGGGGAGCTGTTTTTT

d_gene: NA
j_gene: TRBJ1-1
abundance: few
v_gene: TRBV11-3
CDR3aa: CASSLGRGATEAFF
CDR3nt: TGTGCCAGCAGCTTAGGACGCGGGGCCACTGAAGCTTTCTTT

d_gene: NA
j_gene: TRBJ2-2
abundance: few
v_gene: TRBV27
CDR3aa: CASSLSRNTGELFF
CDR3nt: TGTGCCAGCAGTTTATCCAGAAACACCGGGGAGCTGTTTTTT

d_gene: NA
j_gene: TRBJ2-3
abundance: NA
v_gene: TRBV7-9
CDR3aa: CASSSKNWFSTDTQYF
CDR3nt: TGTGCCAGCAGCTCAAAAAACTGGTTCAGCACAGATACGCAGTATTTT

d_gene: NA
j_gene: TRBJ1-3
abundance: NA
v_gene: TRBV6-1
CDR3aa: CASSQGPSSGNTIYF
CDR3nt: TGTGCCAGCAGCCAGGGGCCGAGCTCTGGAAACACCATATATTTT

d_gene: TRBD1
j_gene: TRBJ1-6
abundance: NA
v_gene: TRBV2
CDR3aa: CASSEERGRNSPLHF
CDR3nt: TGTGCCAGCAGTGAAGAAAGGGGGCGGAATTCACCCCTCCACTTT

d_gene: TRBD2
j_gene: TRBJ2-5
abundance: NA
v_gene: TRBV30
CDR3aa: CAWGVGLAGGRETQYF
CDR3nt: TGTGCCTGGGGTGTCGGTCTAGCGGGGGGGCGGGAGACCCAGTACTTC

d_gene: NA
j_gene: TRBJ2-5
abundance: NA
v_gene: TRBV5-4
CDR3aa: CASRSTGVPGAQETQYF
CDR3nt: TGTGCCAGCAGATCAACCGGAGTCCCGGGGGCCCAAGAGACCCAGTACTTC

d_gene: NA
j_gene: TRBJ2-1
abundance: NA
v_gene: TRBV9
CDR3aa: CASSVAGLEQFF
CDR3nt: TGTGCCAGCAGCGTCGCGGGCCTTGAGCAGTTCTTC

d_gene: TRBD1
j_gene: TRBJ2-5
abundance: NA
v_gene: TRBV18
CDR3aa: CASSQTLLDRDKETQYF
CDR3nt: TGTGCCAGCTCACAAACTCTACTGGACAGGGACAAAGAGACCCAGTACTTC

d_gene: TRBD1
j_gene: TRBJ1-2
abundance: once
v_gene: TRBV18
CDR3aa: CASSPLQGGIDYGYTF
CDR3nt: TGTGCCAGCTCACCACTACAGGGGGGGATTGACTATGGCTACACCTTC

d_gene: NA
j_gene: TRBJ1-4
abundance: NA
v_gene: TRBV18
CDR3aa: CASSPKGGTGRKNEKLFF
CDR3nt: TGTGCCAGCTCACCAAAAGGAGGCACGGGACGGAAGAATGAAAAACTGTTTTTT

d_gene: NA
j_gene: TRBJ2-2
abundance: NA
v_gene: TRBV7-3
CDR3aa: CASSPNTGELFF
CDR3nt: TGTGCCAGCAGCCCCAACACCGGGGAGCTGTTTTTT

d_gene: NA
j_gene: TRBJ1-2
abundance: NA
v_gene: TRBV5-1
CDR3aa: CASSLDRIYGYTF
CDR3nt: TGCGCCAGCAGCTTGGACAGGATCTATGGCTACACCTTC

d_gene: NA
j_gene: TRBJ2-3
abundance: NA
v_gene: TRBV7-9
CDR3aa: CASSFTATDTQYF
CDR3nt: TGTGCCAGCAGCTTTACAGCCACAGATACGCAGTATTTT

d_gene: TRBD2
j_gene: TRBJ2-3
abundance: NA
v_gene: TRBV25-1
CDR3aa: CASSPNLAGVADTQYF
CDR3nt: TGTGCCAGCAGTCCCAACCTAGCGGGGGTCGCAGATACGCAGTATTTT

d_gene: NA
j_gene: TRBJ1-2
abundance: NA
v_gene: TRBV19
CDR3aa: CASSIRSETIYGYTF
CDR3nt: TGTGCCAGTAGTATACGCTCCGAAACTATCTATGGCTACACCTTC

d_gene: NA
j_gene: TRBJ2-5
abundance: NA
v_gene: TRBV5-4
CDR3aa: CASSLDGPVQETQYF
CDR3nt: TGTGCCAGCAGCTTGGATGGGCCCGTCCAAGAGACCCAGTACTTC

d_gene: NA
j_gene: TRBJ2-1
abundance: NA
v_gene: TRBV5-1
CDR3aa: CASSSGDLLSYNEQFF
CDR3nt: TGCGCCAGCAGCTCAGGAGACCTTTTATCCTACAATGAGCAGTTCTTC

d_gene: NA
j_gene: TRBJ2-5
abundance: NA
v_gene: TRBV5-6
CDR3aa: CASSLGRQGGETQYF
CDR3nt: TGTGCCAGCAGCTTGGGAAGGCAGGGGGGGGAGACCCAGTACTTC

d_gene: TRBD2
j_gene: TRBJ2-3
abundance: NA
v_gene: TRBV5-1
CDR3aa: CASSPGSGGYTDTQYF
CDR3nt: TGCGCCAGCAGCCCGGGTAGCGGGGGGTACACAGATACGCAGTATTTT

d_gene: NA
j_gene: TRBJ2-7
abundance: NA
v_gene: TRBV6-5
CDR3aa: CASRRSRSSYEQYF
CDR3nt: TGTGCCAGCAGGAGGAGTCGGAGCTCCTACGAGCAGTACTTC

d_gene: TRBD1
j_gene: TRBJ1-2
abundance: NA
v_gene: TRBV7-9
CDR3aa: CASSDRGRDYGYTF
CDR3nt: TGTGCCAGCAGCGACAGGGGGCGCGACTATGGCTACACCTTC

d_gene: NA
j_gene: TRBJ1-3
abundance: NA
v_gene: TRBV11-2
CDR3aa: CASSPPGRGNTIYF
CDR3nt: TGTGCCAGCAGCCCCCCGGGGAGGGGAAACACCATATATTTT

d_gene: TRBD1
j_gene: TRBJ1-1
abundance: NA
v_gene: TRBV27
CDR3aa: CASSRDRGYATEAFF
CDR3nt: TGTGCCAGCAGTAGGGACAGGGGTTATGCCACTGAAGCTTTCTTT

d_gene: NA
j_gene: TRBJ1-1
abundance: medium-sized
v_gene: TRBV6-1
CDR3aa: CASKVGTEAFF
CDR3nt: TGTGCCAGCAAGGTTGGGACTGAAGCTTTCTTT

d_gene: NA
j_gene: TRBJ1-2
abundance: NA
v_gene: TRBV18
CDR3aa: CASSPPTGPGYGYTF
CDR3nt: TGTGCCAGCTCACCACCGACAGGACCGGGGTATGGCTACACCTTC

d_gene: NA
j_gene: TRBJ2-7
abundance: NA
v_gene: TRBV4-3
CDR3aa: CASSQRGTSYEQYF
CDR3nt: TGCGCCAGCAGCCAAAGGGGGACCTCCTACGAGCAGTACTTC

d_gene: NA
j_gene: TRBJ2-1
abundance: NA
v_gene: TRBV25-1
CDR3aa: CASRGLDNEQFF
CDR3nt: TGTGCCAGCAGGGGACTGGACAATGAGCAGTTCTTC

d_gene: NA
j_gene: TRBJ1-2
abundance: NA
v_gene: TRBV18
CDR3aa: CASSPPNSYGYTF
CDR3nt: TGTGCCAGCTCACCACCTAACAGCTATGGCTACACCTTC

d_gene: TRBD1
j_gene: TRBJ1-4
abundance: once
v_gene: TRBV27
CDR3aa: CASSPQGRGRTNEKLFF
CDR3nt: TGTGCCAGCAGTCCTCAGGGCAGGGGGCGAACTAATGAAAAACTGTTTTTT

d_gene: NA
j_gene: TRBJ1-5
abundance: NA
v_gene: TRBV6-1
CDR3aa: CASSVYVRTVHSNQPQHF
CDR3nt: TGTGCCAGCAGTGTATACGTCAGGACAGTCCATAGCAATCAGCCCCAGCATTTT

d_gene: TRBD1
j_gene: TRBJ1-6
abundance: few
v_gene: TRBV7-8
CDR3aa: CASSLRTGGDNSPLHF
CDR3nt: TGTGCCAGCAGCCTCAGGACAGGGGGGGATAATTCACCCCTCCACTTT

d_gene: TRBD1
j_gene: TRBJ1-1
abundance: NA
v_gene: TRBV19
CDR3aa: CASSIPRDRGVFVTFF
CDR3nt: TGTGCCAGTAGTATCCCCCGGGACAGGGGAGTTTTCGTGACTTTCTTT